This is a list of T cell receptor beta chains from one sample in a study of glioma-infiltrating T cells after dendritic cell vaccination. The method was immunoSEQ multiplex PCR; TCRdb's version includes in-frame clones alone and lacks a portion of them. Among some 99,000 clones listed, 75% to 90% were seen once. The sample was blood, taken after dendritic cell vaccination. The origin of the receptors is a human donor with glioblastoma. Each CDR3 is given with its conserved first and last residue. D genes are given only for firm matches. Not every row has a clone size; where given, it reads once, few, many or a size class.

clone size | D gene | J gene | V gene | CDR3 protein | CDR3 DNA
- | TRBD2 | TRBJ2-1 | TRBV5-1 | CASRLTSGGYNEQFF | TGCGCCAGCAGACTCACTAGCGGGGGCTACAATGAGCAGTTCTTC
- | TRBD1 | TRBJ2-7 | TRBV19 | CASSMGQGRYEQYF | TGTGCCAGTAGTATGGGACAGGGCCGGTACGAGCAGTACTTC
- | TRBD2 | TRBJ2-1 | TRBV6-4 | CASSPDLGTTYNEQFF | TGTGCCAGCAGCCCTGATTTAGGGACTACTTACAATGAGCAGTTCTTC
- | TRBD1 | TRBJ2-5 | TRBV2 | CASSASRGRGETQYF | TGTGCCAGCAGTGCTTCCAGGGGGCGCGGAGAGACCCAGTACTTC
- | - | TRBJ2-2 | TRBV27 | CASSLSHGGSGTGELFF | TGTGCCAGCAGTTTATCGCATGGTGGGAGTGGGACCGGGGAGCTGTTTTTT
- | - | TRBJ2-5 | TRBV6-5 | CASSSRRAQETQYF | TGTGCCAGCAGTTCCCGTCGAGCCCAAGAGACCCAGTACTTC
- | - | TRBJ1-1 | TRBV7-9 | CASSRRDKGDTEAFF | TGTGCCAGCAGCCGCCGGGACAAGGGGGACACTGAAGCTTTCTTT
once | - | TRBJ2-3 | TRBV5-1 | CASSSGQLETDTQYF | TGCGCCAGCAGCTCCGGACAGCTCGAAACAGATACGCAGTATTTT
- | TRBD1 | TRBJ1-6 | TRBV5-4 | CASSSDRGNSPLHF | TGTGCCAGCAGCAGTGACAGGGGTAATTCACCCCTCCACTTT
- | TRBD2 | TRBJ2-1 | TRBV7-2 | CASSLGWTRGQFF | TGTGCCAGCAGCTTAGGGTGGACTAGGGGGCAGTTCTTC
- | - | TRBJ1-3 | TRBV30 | CAWSLVLGNTIYF | TGTGCCTGGAGCCTCGTTCTGGGAAACACCATATATTTT
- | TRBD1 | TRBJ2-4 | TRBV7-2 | CASSGGQVGINIQYF | TGTGCCAGCAGCGGAGGACAGGTTGGGATAAACATTCAGTACTTC
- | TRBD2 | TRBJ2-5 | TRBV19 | CASRASGGPETQYF | TGTGCCAGTAGGGCTAGCGGGGGACCAGAGACCCAGTACTTC
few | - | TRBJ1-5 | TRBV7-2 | CASSRQGNQPQHF | TGTGCCAGCAGTAGACAGGGCAATCAGCCCCAGCATTTT
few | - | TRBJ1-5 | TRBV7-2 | CASSLSHGQPQHF | TGTGCCAGCAGCTTATCACATGGTCAGCCCCAGCATTTT
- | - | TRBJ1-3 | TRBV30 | CAWSFSRGTGNTIYF | TGTGCCTGGAGTTTTTCACGGGGAACTGGAAACACCATATATTTT
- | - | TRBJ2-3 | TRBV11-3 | CASSLGAHSTDTQYF | TGTGCCAGCAGCTTAGGGGCACACAGCACAGATACGCAGTATTTT
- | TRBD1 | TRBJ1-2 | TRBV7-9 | CASSSGQGKGYGYTF | TGTGCCAGCAGCTCCGGACAGGGGAAGGGATATGGCTACACCTTC
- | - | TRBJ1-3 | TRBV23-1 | CASSRYRATGNTIYF | TGCGCCAGCAGTCGGTACAGGGCGACTGGAAACACCATATATTTT
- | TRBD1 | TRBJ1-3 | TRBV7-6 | CASSPQTGYAGNTIYF | TGTGCCAGCAGCCCCCAGACAGGGTACGCTGGAAACACCATATATTTT
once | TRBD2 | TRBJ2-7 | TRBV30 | CAWGPGTTYEQYF | TGTGCCTGGGGGCCCGGGACTACCTACGAGCAGTACTTC
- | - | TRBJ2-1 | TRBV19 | CASSIGTTRSPALF | TGTGCCAGTAGTATAGGTACTACCCGAAGCCCTGCCCTCTTC
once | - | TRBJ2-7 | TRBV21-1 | CASSKAIYRTSGGTYPLYEQYF | TGTGCCAGCAGCAAAGCGATATACCGGACTAGCGGGGGGACCTACCCTCTCTACGAGCAGTACTTC
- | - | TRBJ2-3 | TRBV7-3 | CASSAQQGTADTQYF | TGTGCCAGCAGCGCTCAACAGGGAACGGCAGATACGCAGTATTTT
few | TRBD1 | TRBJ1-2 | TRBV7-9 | CASSSGGRGRSGYTF | TGTGCCAGCAGCTCAGGGGGACGGGGGCGGAGTGGCTACACCTTC
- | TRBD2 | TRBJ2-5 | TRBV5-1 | CASSLGAAGGETQYF | TGCGCCAGCAGCTTGGGAGCCGCGGGGGGAGAGACCCAGTACTTC
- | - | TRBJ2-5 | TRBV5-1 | CASSSLETQYF | TGCGCCAGCAGCTCCCTTGAGACCCAGTACTTC
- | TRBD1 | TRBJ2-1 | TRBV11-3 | CASSRQGEINEQFF | TGTGCCAGCAGTCGACAGGGAGAGATCAATGAGCAGTTCTTC
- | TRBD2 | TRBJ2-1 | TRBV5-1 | CASSQGLAGGHNEQFF | TGCGCCAGCAGCCAGGGACTAGCGGGGGGCCACAATGAGCAGTTCTTC
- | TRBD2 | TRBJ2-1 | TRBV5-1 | CASSAGASGRLRNEQFF | TGCGCCAGCAGCGCGGGGGCTAGCGGGAGGTTGCGGAATGAGCAGTTCTTC
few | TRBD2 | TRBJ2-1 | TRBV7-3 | CASSRLSAGENEQFF | TGTGCCAGCAGCCGGTTATCGGCGGGAGAGAATGAGCAGTTCTTC